Presented here are 19 T cell receptor beta chains from one specimen sequenced in a study of blood T cell repertoires in COVID-19. Sequencing used immunoSEQ multiplex PCR; TCRdb keeps in-frame clones, though not all of them. Altogether 90,000 to 120,000 clones are present, roughly 87% being singletons, with the ten largest covering 5.5% to 8%. Sequencing input: peripheral blood. Receptor source: a woman in her sixties or seventies with acute or convalescent COVID-19.

The rearrangement uses TRBV11-1 and TRBJ2-2, with 7 bases aligning to TRBD2. J gave up 4 bases and V 3 bases, and 5 bases lay outside the gene matches. This CDR3 contains 15 residues. Looked up from germline, CDR1 is SGHAT and CDR2 is FQDESV (reference sequence). CDR3 residues: CASSFKREFTGELFF. DNA for the CDR3: TGTGCCAGCAGCTTTAAGCGGGAATTCACCGGGGAGCTGTTTTTT.

The rearrangement uses TRBV10-3 and TRBJ2-1; D gene unclear. CDR1 is ENHRY and CDR2 is SYGVKD in the germline V gene. The CDR3 totals 11 residues. Trimming cost V 10 bases and J 4 bases, with 8 bases left between them. The CDR3 reads CANGRYNEQFF. The CDR3 bases are TGTGCCAACGGTCGTTACAATGAGCAGTTCTTC.

To note about this clone: The germline gene is not matched at one end of the junction; a read error may be the cause. This chain's CDR3 is CASRLGQGAYGYTF. In DNA, the CDR3 is TGCGCCAGCAGATTGGGACAGGGGGCTTATGGCTACACCTTC. The J gene is TRBJ1-2, the V gene TRBV5-1; 12 nucleotides match TRBD1. Germline V CDR1 and CDR2: SGHRS, YFSETQ. This CDR3 is 14 amino acids long.

This rearrangement joins TRBV5-4 to TRBJ2-1, with 14 positions matching TRBD2. CDR1 and CDR2 from the germline V gene are SGHNT and YYREEE (reference sequence). J was trimmed by 9 bases and V by 5 bases; bases with no gene match: 10. The CDR3 extends over 16 amino acids. CDR3 protein: CASRLGTSGSIGEQFF. CDR3 DNA: TGTGCCAGCAGACTAGGGACTAGCGGGAGTATCGGTGAGCAGTTCTTC.

V usage is TRBV6-5 and J usage is TRBJ2-5; maybe TRBD2 (5 bases). V shed 0 bases and J shed 4 bases, with 6 bases lying between them. This CDR3 comprises 13 residues. Per the germline V gene, CDR1 is MNHEY and CDR2 is SVGAGI. The chain's CDR3 is CASSYSRGETQYF. The CDR3 nucleotides are TGTGCCAGCAGTTACTCACGGGGAGAGACCCAGTACTTC.

This sequence joins TRBV3-1 (or the pseudogene TRBV3-2) and TRBJ1-5, with D maybe TRBD1 (6 bases). The V gene's germline CDR1 is LGHDT and CDR2 YNNKEL (reference sequence). V was shortened by 2 bases and J by 4 bases, with 12 bases between the two germline ends. The CDR3 covers 15 residues. The CDR3: CASSQKGTGNQPQHF. DNA of the CDR3: TGTGCCAGCAGCCAAAAAGGAACAGGGAATCAGCCCCAGCATTTT.

J is TRBJ2-7 and V is TRBV5-5; 7 bases fit TRBD1. Germline CDR1 is SGHKS and CDR2 is YYEKEE (reference sequence). The CDR3 runs to 14 residues. The J segment lost 5 bases and the V segment lost 4 bases, leaving 9 bases of the junction unmatched. The CDR3 bases are TGTGCCAGCAGCCCCCCAGGGGGTCACCACGAGCAGTACTTC. Translation gives CASSPPGGHHEQYF.

This clone was seen once. The J gene is TRBJ2-3, the V gene TRBV27; D is unclear. V lost 2 bases to trimming and J lost 0 bases, with 3 bases between them. The CDR3 has 13 amino acids. Germline assignment: CDR1 MNHEY and CDR2 SMNVEV (reference sequence). CDR3 region: CASSLGSTDTQYF. The CDR3 DNA reads TGTGCCAGCAGTTTAGGCAGCACAGATACGCAGTATTTT.

V gene TRBV29-1 combines with J gene TRBJ1-3; a possible D gene is TRBD1 (6 bases). Germline CDR1 SQVTM, CDR2 ANQGSEA. The CDR3 loop spans 12 amino acids. V lost 3 bases to trimming and J lost 8 bases, with 11 bases between them. The CDR3 reads CSVDEGVDTIYF. In DNA, the CDR3 is TGCAGCGTTGACGAGGGGGTTGACACCATATATTTT.

The V gene is TRBV4-2, the J gene TRBJ2-1, with TRBD1 identical over 9 bases. V was pared by 3 bases and J by 7 bases, with 7 bases of the junction left unmatched. Germline V gene sequence: CDR1 LGHNA, CDR2 YNFKEQ. The CDR3 runs to 15 residues. This chain's CDR3 is CASSHTGTGRNEQFF. The CDR3 DNA follows: TGTGCCAGCAGCCATACCGGGACAGGGCGGAATGAGCAGTTCTTC.

This chain links TRBV5-4 with TRBJ2-5, with D possibly being TRBD2 (6 bases). CDR1 and CDR2 (germline): SGHNT, YYREEE (reference sequence). The CDR3 extends over 15 amino acids. Trimming removed 4 bases at V and 2 bases at J, with 15 bases between. CDR3 residues: CASSLPGRGQETQYF. CDR3 in DNA: TGTGCCAGCAGCCTCCCGGGCCGGGGGCAAGAGACCCAGTACTTC.

This chain uses TRBV11-2 with TRBJ2-5, with TRBD1 identical over 9 bases. CDR3 size: 13 residues. Germline values: CDR1 SGHAT, CDR2 FQNNGV. Trimming at V came to 5 bases and at J to 3 bases, leaving 1 base not matched to a gene. The CDR3 DNA follows: TGTGCCAGCAGCCGGGACAGGGAAGAGACCCAGTACTTC. Translation gives CASSRDREETQYF.

The chain couples TRBV7-2 to TRBJ2-1; TRBD2 aligns across 7 bases. J was trimmed by 5 bases and V by 5 bases; bases with no gene match: 6. Germline V CDR1 and CDR2: SGHTA, FQGNSA. CDR3 length: 14 residues. The CDR3 DNA reads TGTGCCAGCAGCGGAGGGAGGGCCCACAATGAGCAGTTCTTC. Encoded protein: CASSGGRAHNEQFF. Using reference TRBV7-2 and TRBJ2-1 for the parts outside the CDR3, the full variable domain is GAGVSQSPSNKVTEKGKDVELRCDPISGHTALYWYRQSLGQGLEFLIYFQGNSAPDKSGLPSDRFSAERTGGSVSTLTIQRTQQEDSAVYLCASSGGRAHNEQFFGPGTRLTVL.

J is TRBJ1-2 and V is TRBV5-6, with D maybe TRBD1 (5 bases). V shed 0 bases and J shed 2 bases, with 11 bases lying between them. Germline-derived CDR1 and CDR2 are SGHDT and YYEEEE. The CDR3 totals 15 residues. Here the CDR3 reads CASSLDRKLNYGYTF. CDR3 in DNA: TGTGCCAGCAGCTTGGACAGGAAACTGAACTATGGCTACACCTTC.

This chain connects TRBV7-9 to TRBJ1-2, with a weak D call TRBD1 (6 bases). The CDR3 has 14 amino acids. V was trimmed by 1 base and J by 7 bases, leaving 13 bases between them. CDR1 is SEHNR, CDR2 FQNEAQ, per germline (reference sequence). The CDR3 nucleotides are TGTGCCAGCAGCTTAGTCCTACAGGGCCGTGGCTACACCTTC. It codes for CASSLVLQGRGYTF.

The V gene is TRBV5-1, the J gene TRBJ2-5; 7 bases match TRBD1. The CDR3 sequence is 15 residues long. V lost 0 bases to trimming and J lost 4 bases; unmatched junction nucleotides: 6. Germline loops: CDR1 SGHRS, CDR2 YFSETQ. CDR3 loop: CASSLGDSRPETQYF. In nucleotides, the CDR3 is TGCGCCAGCAGCTTGGGGGACAGTAGGCCAGAGACCCAGTACTTC.

This clone was picked up a small number of times. The rearrangement joins TRBV2 to TRBJ2-7; the D is unclear. The CDR3 has 12 residues. Germline V lookup: CDR1 SNHLY, CDR2 FYNNEI. Trimming removed 4 bases at V and 6 bases at J, with 10 bases between. CDR3 loop: CASSVQAIEQYV. CDR3 coding DNA: TGTGCCAGCAGTGTGCAGGCGATCGAGCAGTACGTC.

The chain's CDR3 is CASSLGGGPEAFF. As DNA, the CDR3 is TGCGCCAGCAGCTTGGGTGGGGGCCCTGAAGCTTTCTTT. The V call is TRBV5-1, the J call TRBJ1-1, with a possible D match to TRBD1 (6 bases). CDR1 is SGHRS, CDR2 YFSETQ, per germline. The CDR3 has 13 residues. V dropped 0 bases and J dropped 6 bases, with 9 bases sitting between them.

The chain joins TRBV5-6 to TRBJ2-7, with 7 nucleotides matching TRBD1. Germline V gives CDR1 SGHDT, CDR2 YYEEEE. V lost 4 bases, J lost 0 bases, and 13 bases stayed unmatched. The CDR3 has 17 amino acids. CDR3 amino acids: CASSPLDRALRSYEQYF. CDR3 coding DNA: TGTGCCAGCAGCCCATTAGACAGGGCGCTTCGCTCCTACGAGCAGTACTTC.